These 11 T cell receptor beta chains came from one sample sequenced in a study of early T cells in non-severe SARS-CoV-2 infection. Each CDR3 protein is one row after TCRdb ran MiXCR on the 5' RACE reads. The sample has fewer than 70,000 distinct CDR3 sequences, 4% to 6% seen once. The sample in question was whole blood, obtained at baseline. The source of these receptors is an adult who was a healthcare worker with PCR-confirmed SARS-CoV-2 infection or an uninfected control (not recorded which). The donor label of this sample is uncertain.

This clonotype occurred many times. The rearrangement joins TRBV9 to TRBJ2-3; 10 bases fit TRBD2. V trimming: 4 bases; J trimming: 6 bases; junction bases outside the gene matches: 8. The CDR3 extends over 15 amino acids. Germline CDR1 SGDLS, CDR2 YYNGEE. The CDR3 nucleotides read TGTGCCAGCAGCCTCCAGCGGGGGGGCCGCGATACGCAGTATTTT. Residues: CASSLQRGGRDTQYF.

V is TRBV11-2 and J is TRBJ1-6; 11 bases are shared with TRBD1. V trimming: 6 bases; J trimming: 7 bases; junction bases outside the gene matches: 2. This CDR3 comprises 14 residues. CDR1 and CDR2 from the germline V gene are SGHAT and FQNNGV. This chain's CDR3 is CASSRDRGNSPLHF. The CDR3, as DNA: TGTGCCAGCAGTCGGGACAGGGGGAATTCACCCCTCCACTTT.

The sample holds many counts of this clonotype. This rearrangement joins TRBV5-5 to TRBJ2-1; D possibly corresponds to TRBD1 (6 bases). The CDR3 consists of 16 residues. The germline gives CDR1 SGHKS, CDR2 YYEKEE (reference sequence). Trimming removed 4 bases at V and 0 bases at J, with 14 bases between. The CDR3, as DNA: TGTGCCAGCAGCCAGACAGGTTCACCCTCCTACAATGAGCAGTTCTTC. Translated, it gives CASSQTGSPSYNEQFF.

This clonotype was picked up a small number of times. The gene calls are TRBV5-1 and TRBJ2-7; D not certain. CDR3 length: 14 residues. V dropped 1 base and J dropped 4 bases, with 12 bases sitting between them. Germline V gene lookup returns CDR1 SGHRS and CDR2 YFSETQ. The CDR3 here is CASSLNRKLYEQYF. CDR3 sequence (DNA): TGCGCCAGCAGCTTGAATAGGAAATTATACGAGCAGTACTTC.

This chain joins TRBV7-3 and TRBJ2-6, with TRBD1 identical over 9 bases. Germline assignment: CDR1 SGHTA and CDR2 FQGTGA. Trimming cost V 5 bases and J 1 base; bases outside gene matches: 3. CDR3 length equals 16 residues. The CDR3 DNA reads as TGTGCCAGCAGCCGGGACAGGGTTTCTGGGGCCAACGTCCTGACTTTC. The encoded protein is CASSRDRVSGANVLTF. Using reference TRBV7-3 and TRBJ2-6 for the parts outside the CDR3, the full variable domain is GAGVSQTPSNKVTEKGKYVELRCDPISGHTALYWYRQSLGQGPEFLIYFQGTGAADDSGLPNDRFFAVRPEGSVSTLKIQRTERGDSAVYLCASSRDRVSGANVLTFGAGSRLTVL.

The chain recombines TRBV18 with TRBJ2-4; D uncertain. The V end lost 2 bases, the J end lost 5 bases, and 4 bases lay between the germline ends. Germline CDR1 reads KGHSH; CDR2 reads LQKENI. The CDR3 covers 12 residues. CDR3 nucleotide sequence: TGTGCCAGCTCACCAGGAGAAAACATTCAGTACTTC. Protein: CASSPGENIQYF.

The sample holds many counts of this clonotype. The chain is built from TRBV10-3 and TRBJ1-1; the match to TRBD1 covers 9 bases. Germline values: CDR1 ENHRY, CDR2 SYGVKD. This CDR3 contains 15 residues. Trimming cost V 4 bases and J 5 bases; bases outside gene matches: 8. The CDR3 DNA reads TGTGCCATCAGTGCCGTGACAGGGGGGCAAACTGAAGCTTTCTTT. Amino acids: CAISAVTGGQTEAFF.

This clonotype was detected a few times. J is TRBJ2-3 and V is TRBV27, with D possibly TRBD1 on 6 matching bases. The V end was cut by 3 bases, the J end by 2 bases, with 9 bases between. The CDR3 length is 14 residues. Per germline, CDR1 MNHEY and CDR2 SMNVEV (reference sequence). The CDR3 DNA follows: TGTGCCAGCAGTTTTCAGGGGACCACAGATACGCAGTATTTT. Its protein is CASSFQGTTDTQYF.

This clonotype showed up many times. The chain uses TRBV10-3 and TRBJ2-7; 8 positions match TRBD1. This CDR3 is 16 amino acids long. Germline assignment: CDR1 ENHRY and CDR2 SYGVKD. Trimming took 5 bases from V and 1 from J; bases not matched to a gene: 10. The CDR3 DNA reads TGTGCCATCAGTCCAACCGGACAGGGTCCTTCCTACGAGCAGTACTTC. It is translated as CAISPTGQGPSYEQYF.

This clonotype was observed a handful of times. One junction end disagrees with the germline gene, perhaps due to a read error. CDR3 sequence reads: CASSPGRTADNSPLHF. The CDR3 bases are TGCGCCAGCAGCCCGGGGCGGACAGCAGATAATTCACCCCTCCATTTT. This chain joins TRBV5-1 and TRBJ1-6; maybe TRBD1 (6 bases). The germline V gene encodes CDR1 SGHRS and CDR2 YFSETQ. The CDR3 runs to 16 residues.

V gene TRBV11-2 combines with J gene TRBJ2-7, with D perhaps matching TRBD1 or TRBD2 (5 bases each). CDR1 SGHAT and CDR2 FQNNGV come from the germline V gene. The CDR3 runs to 15 residues. V lost 3 bases and J lost 5, with 17 bases in between. This CDR3 is CASSLNGARVDEQYF. The DNA of the CDR3 is TGTGCCAGCAGCTTGAACGGGGCTCGGGTCGACGAGCAGTACTTC.